The 2 T cell receptor beta chains below were found in one sample sequenced in a study of T-cell reconstitution after alpha-beta-depleted transplantation in children. It was with unique molecular identifiers that the TCRbeta library was prepared. MiXCR, run by TCRdb on the PCR reads, gives a single entry per CDR3 protein. The sample consists of 350,000 to 500,000 distinct CDR3 sequences, 43% of them appearing once. The starting material was PBMCs, obtained before TCRalphabeta/CD19-depleted stem cell transplant. The receptors originated from a girl aged 2 to 9 with aplastic anemia, due to receive a stem cell transplant.

This chain links TRBV4-1 with TRBJ2-1; 8 nucleotides agree with TRBD2. With 1 base clipped from V and 6 bases from J, the junction kept 11 bases outside the gene matches. The CDR3 has 17 amino acids. In germline, CDR1 is MGHRA, CDR2 YSYEKL. CDR3 loop: CASSQGLARGVSNEQFF. CDR3 DNA: TGCGCCAGCAGCCAAGGACTAGCGCGGGGAGTTTCCAATGAGCAGTTCTTC.

The chain couples TRBV30 to TRBJ1-4; D gene ambiguous. The CDR3 spans 12 residues. The germline V gene has CDR1 GTSNPN and CDR2 SVGIG (reference sequence). Trimming left V 2 bases short and J 4 bases short, with 5 bases between. The CDR3 coding sequence is TGTGCCTGGAGTCAGCTTAATGAAAAACTGTTTTTT. Residues: CAWSQLNEKLFF.